These 19 T cell receptor beta chains were sequenced from one sample in a study of blood T cell repertoires in COVID-19. Assay used: immunoSEQ multiplex PCR; TCRdb lists only in-frame clones, some missing. The sample contains around 99,000 clones, roughly 90% of which appear only once. Material: peripheral blood. The receptors were sampled from a man aged 35 to 55 with active or convalescent COVID-19.

The rearrangement uses TRBV11-2 and TRBJ2-3, with 8 bases that match TRBD2. The CDR3 length is 16 residues. Trimming removed 5 bases from V and 2 bases from J; junction bases left unmatched: 9. The germline gives CDR1 SGHAT, CDR2 FQNNGV. The CDR3 sequence is CASSPQREIHTDTQYF. The CDR3 DNA sequence: TGTGCCAGCAGCCCCCAGCGGGAGATACACACAGATACGCAGTATTTT.

V and J are TRBV7-2 and TRBJ1-3; 9 nucleotides match TRBD1. The trim removed 1 base at V and 1 base at J, leaving 2 bases unmatched. This CDR3 spans 16 amino acids. CDR1 SGHTA and CDR2 FQGNSA come from the germline V gene. The CDR3 DNA reads TGTGCCAGCAGCTTAGGAGGGACAGGGTCTGGAAACACCATATATTTT. Its protein product is CASSLGGTGSGNTIYF.

The gene calls are TRBV5-1 and TRBJ2-5; 9 bases are shared with TRBD1. Germline CDR1 and CDR2: SGHRS and YFSETQ. Losses at the gene ends were 3 bases for V and 1 base for J; bases not matched to a gene: 7. The CDR3 has 16 amino acids. The CDR3 region has the DNA TGCGCCAGCAGCTGGGGGACAGGGTCTCCCCAAGAGACCCAGTACTTC. It yields the protein CASSWGTGSPQETQYF. Complete variable domain (other parts from reference TRBV5-1 and TRBJ2-5): KAGVTQTPRYLIKTRGQQVTLSCSPISGHRSVSWYQQTPGQGLQFLFEYFSETQRNKGNFPGRFSGRQFSNSRSEMNVSTLELGDSALYLCASSWGTGSPQETQYFGPGTRLLVL.

This chain connects TRBV28 to TRBJ2-4, with 8 bases matching TRBD1. Per the germline V gene, CDR1 is MDHEN and CDR2 is SYDVKM. The ends lost 5 bases at V and 1 base at J; junction bases unmatched: 1. The CDR3 runs to 14 residues. The DNA for the CDR3 is TGTGCCAGCAGTCGGACAGGGGCCAAAAACATTCAGTACTTC. It specifies CASSRTGAKNIQYF.

This sequence joins TRBV5-4 and TRBJ2-4; 7 positions match TRBD2. Germline V gene lookup returns CDR1 SGHNT and CDR2 YYREEE (reference sequence). The CDR3 has 13 residues. Trimming removed 2 bases from V and 8 bases from J; junction bases left unmatched: 4. The CDR3 DNA reads as TGTGCCAGCAGCTTCCGCGGGAGTGACATTCAGTACTTC. Protein product: CASSFRGSDIQYF.

The chain uses TRBV5-1 and TRBJ1-2; TRBD1 is a possible D gene (5 bases). V lost 0 bases and J lost 7, with 13 bases in between. Germline loops: CDR1 SGHRS, CDR2 YFSETQ. The CDR3 runs to 14 residues. CDR3 sequence: CASSLDGGIGGYTF. The CDR3 DNA reads as TGCGCCAGCAGCTTGGATGGGGGGATTGGTGGCTACACCTTC.

The rearrangement links TRBV30 to TRBJ2-7; 16 nucleotides align to TRBD2. The ends lost 2 bases at V and 2 bases at J; junction bases unmatched: 6. The CDR3 runs 17 residues. Germline CDR1 reads GTSNPN; CDR2 reads SVGIG (reference sequence). The CDR3, as DNA: TGTGCCTGGAGTCTGGGACTAGCGGGAGGGGGGACCTACGAGCAGTACTTC. Protein sequence: CAWSLGLAGGGTYEQYF.

The chain links TRBV19 to TRBJ2-1, with D possibly being TRBD1 (8 bases). CDR3 length equals 13 residues. V lost 2 bases, J lost 9 bases, and 11 bases lay in between. The germline V gene has CDR1 LNHDA and CDR2 SQIVND (reference sequence). The CDR3 coding sequence is TGTGCCAGTAGTATAACAGGGGGGGCTGAGCAGTTCTTC. It codes for CASSITGGAEQFF.

The chain uses TRBV7-2 and TRBJ2-7, with a tentative D call TRBD2 (5 bases). CDR3 size: 14 residues. Trimming took 1 base from V and 5 from J, leaving 12 bases between them. CDR1 and CDR2 (germline): SGHTA, FQGNSA. Written as DNA, the CDR3 is TGTGCCAGCAGCTTAGGGACTTTACCCCACGAGCAGTACTTC. This gives the protein CASSLGTLPHEQYF.

In its sample, this clone was seen a few times. One junction end does not reproduce the germline sequence, and a read error may be involved. V is TRBV5-1 and J is TRBJ2-7; D is perhaps TRBD1 (5 bases). This CDR3 has 13 amino acids. Germline V gene lookup returns CDR1 SGHRS and CDR2 YFSETQ. The CDR3 reads CASSLGETDPTVF. The DNA for the CDR3 is TGCGCCAGCAGCTTGGGCGAGACAGATCCTACTGTGTTC. The full variable domain, completed using reference TRBV5-1 and TRBJ2-7, is KAGVTQTPRYLIKTRGQQVTLSCSPISGHRSVSWYQQTPGQGLQFLFEYFSETQRNKGNFPGRFSGRQFSNSRSEMNVSTLELGDSALYLCASSLGETDPTVFGPGTRLTVT.

Here the CDR3 DNA reads TGTGCCAGCAGCGACCAGGGGGAGGGCTACACCTTC. Translating it yields CASSDQGEGYTF. The chain employs TRBV21-1 and TRBJ1-2; the table names TRBD1, a call not compared with the DNA. TRBV21-1 constitutes a pseudogene. The CDR3 length is 12 residues.

The V and J genes are TRBV5-1 and TRBJ2-3, with D possibly TRBD2 on 5 matching bases. Trimming stripped 0 bases from V and 1 base from J, with 9 bases between. Germline CDR1 is SGHRS and CDR2 is YFSETQ. The CDR3 sequence is 15 residues long. CDR3 sequence (DNA): TGCGCCAGCAGCTTGGTGGGTAGCGGCACAGATACGCAGTATTTT. This codes for CASSLVGSGTDTQYF.

Regarding this clone: Other DNA sequences in this sample translate to the same CDR3. This chain uses TRBV12-3 or TRBV12-4 with TRBJ1-1, with D possibly matching TRBD1 (5 bases). Trimming left V 5 bases short and J 2 bases short, with 9 bases between. There are 13 residues in the CDR3. The DNA of the CDR3 is TGTGCCAGCAGTCTCACAGGAAACACTGAAGCTTTCTTT. It is translated as CASSLTGNTEAFF.

In this sample, this clone turned up a few times. The chain uses TRBV28 and TRBJ1-1; possibly TRBD1 for D (6 bases). The length of the CDR3 is 14 residues. V dropped 6 bases and J dropped 7 bases, with 18 bases sitting between them. Germline CDR1 MDHEN, CDR2 SYDVKM. This chain's CDR3 is CASRHETGDIEAFF. The CDR3, as DNA: TGTGCCAGCAGACATGAGACAGGAGACATTGAAGCTTTCTTT.

This chain connects TRBV7-9 to TRBJ1-6, with TRBD1 identical over 7 bases. This CDR3 has 14 amino acids. Trimming at V came to 5 bases and at J to 9 bases, leaving 7 bases not matched to a gene. Looked up from germline, CDR1 is SEHNR and CDR2 is FQNEAQ (reference sequence). DNA of the CDR3: TGTGCCAGCAGCCAGCAGGGGGTAGGTTCACCCCTCCACTTT. Translation gives CASSQQGVGSPLHF.

In this sample, this clone turned up once. The chain is built from TRBV7-3 and TRBJ1-1; TRBD1 is a possible D gene (5 bases). The length of the CDR3 is 14 residues. Germline-derived CDR1 and CDR2 are SGHTA and FQGTGA. Trimming took off 4 bases at V and 4 bases at J, with 13 bases between the two ends. CDR3: CASSSQGGPTEAFF. The CDR3 DNA reads as TGTGCCAGCAGCTCCCAGGGAGGGCCCACTGAAGCTTTCTTT.

The genes are TRBV7-6 and TRBJ2-3, with D tentatively TRBD1 (6 bases). CDR1 is SGHVS and CDR2 is FNYEAQ in the germline V gene. V was clipped by 5 bases and J by 3 bases, with 18 bases between them. CDR3 length equals 16 residues. The CDR3 protein is CASSPQGSIQTDTQYF. The CDR3 nucleotides are TGTGCCAGCAGCCCGCAGGGGAGTATTCAGACAGATACGCAGTATTTT.

The chain has TRBV7-2 and TRBJ2-3; 7 bases match TRBD2. Germline trimming cut 2 bases from V and 0 bases from J; bases unmatched to any gene: 2. The CDR3 is made up of 15 amino acids. Looked up from germline, CDR1 is SGHTA and CDR2 is FQGNSA. CDR3 sequence reads: CASSLYGGSTDTQYF. The CDR3 region has the DNA TGTGCCAGCAGCTTATACGGGGGGAGCACAGATACGCAGTATTTT.

The genes are TRBV4-3 and TRBJ2-3; 8 bases line up with TRBD2. Germline trimming cut 0 bases from V and 0 bases from J; bases unmatched to any gene: 14. CDR1 LGHNA and CDR2 YSLEER come from the germline V gene. The CDR3 sequence is 20 residues long. CDR3 amino acids: CASSQDRAGWLAGSTDTQYF. The CDR3 DNA reads as TGCGCCAGCAGCCAAGATCGTGCAGGGTGGCTAGCGGGTAGCACAGATACGCAGTATTTT.